The clone carrying this TCR beta chain was seen more than once but under ten times. The target antigen is unknown. cDNA serving as the sequencing template came from extracted, reverse transcribed RNA. The assay was immunoSEQ multiplex PCR, and TCRdb's table has in-frame clones only and misses some. Of fewer than 250,000 clones in the sample, 60% were seen once. The data were taken from a study of CD8+ T cells in alopecia areata. The wider study: The drug, oral tofacitinib, was given to treated patients at 5 to 10 mg twice daily. Tofacitinib therapy took 6 to 18 months; 6 months off drug came after. The study, taken as a whole, reports: Clonality was higher in lesional than normal scalp, especially in alopecia totalis/universalis.

Described treatment: oral pan-JAK inhibitor, 5-10 mg twice daily. Sequenced here: CD4+ T cells sorted from blood, sampled at week 4, from a patient treated with tofacitinib. The TCR comes from a human donor with alopecia areata.

Here the CDR3 reads CASSSGTSPSYNEQFF. CDR3 DNA sequence: TGTGCCAGCAGCTCTGGGACTAGCCCATCCTACAATGAGCAGTTCTTC. V is TRBV9 and J is TRBJ2-1; 9 nucleotides line up with TRBD2. Unmatched junction bases numbered 6, after V lost 4 bases and J lost 1 base. Germline V gene lookup returns CDR1 SGDLS and CDR2 YYNGEE. This CDR3 region has 16 residues.